What follows are 20 T cell receptor beta chains derived from one specimen sequenced in a study of T cells in Graves' hyperthyroidism and ophthalmopathy. Amplification of TCR beta CDR3 regions was performed using RNA transcripts as template. The HTBI primer set was used in a first-round RT-PCR of the TCR CDR3. TCRdb analysed the multiplex PCR reads with MiXCR anew, one entry per CDR3 protein. The sample holds hundreds of thousands of distinct CDR3 sequences, less than 25% seen once. Sample: blood. Source of these receptors: a man younger than 40 with Graves' ophthalmopathy.

CDR3 in DNA: TGCAGTGCTATACCCGCCGGCAGGGATGCCGGTGGCTACACCTTC. Protein sequence: CSAIPAGRDAGGYTF. This rearrangement joins TRBV20-1 to TRBJ1-2; maybe TRBD1 (5 bases). The germline V and J ends were trimmed by 4 bases and 7 bases, with 22 bases remaining between them. Germline V lookup: CDR1 DFQATT, CDR2 SNEGSKA (reference sequence). This CDR3 has 15 residues.

This clonotype was found many times. The rearrangement uses TRBV7-2 and TRBJ2-7; possibly TRBD1 for D (6 bases). The CDR3 sequence is 16 residues long. V was pared by 1 base and J by 4 bases, with 17 bases between. From germline, CDR1 is SGHTA and CDR2 FQGNSA. The CDR3 bases are TGTGCCAGCAGCTTAGACCAGACCAGGGGAAGGTACGAGCAGTACTTC. Translating it yields CASSLDQTRGRYEQYF.

Only a few counts were recorded for this clonotype. The rearrangement links TRBV6-1 to TRBJ2-7; 11 nucleotides line up with TRBD1. CDR1 and CDR2 from the germline V gene are MNHNS and SASEGT. J was trimmed by 5 bases and V by 6 bases; bases with no gene match: 6. The CDR3 runs 14 residues. CDR3 bases: TGTGCCAGCAGGGCGGGACAGGGGGACGACGAGCAGTACTTC. This sequence encodes CASRAGQGDDEQYF.

This rearrangement joins TRBV9 to TRBJ2-1; the match to TRBD1 covers 11 bases. This CDR3 has 15 residues. V dropped 2 bases and J dropped 4; count of bases not matched to a gene: 2. CDR1 is SGDLS and CDR2 is YYNGEE in the germline V gene. CDR3 residues: CASSVWDRGYNEQFF. Written as DNA, the CDR3 is TGTGCCAGCAGCGTTTGGGACAGGGGGTACAATGAGCAGTTCTTC.

The chain recombines TRBV6-1 with TRBJ2-2, with TRBD1 as a possible D gene (5 bases). There are 15 residues in the CDR3. The germline V gene encodes CDR1 MNHNS and CDR2 SASEGT. With 4 bases removed from V and 1 base from J, the gap between germline ends came to 10 bases. The CDR3 DNA sequence: TGTGCCAGCAGTGGAGGCAGGGTGAACACCGGGGAGCTGTTTTTT. Its protein product is CASSGGRVNTGELFF.

This clonotype turned up a few times. This rearrangement joins TRBV6-5 to TRBJ2-2; 7 bases fit TRBD2. The trim removed 0 bases at V and 9 bases at J, leaving 10 bases unmatched. The CDR3 is 16 amino acids. Germline loops: CDR1 MNHEY, CDR2 SVGAGI. The CDR3 region has the DNA TGTGCCAGCAGTTACTCCCGGGTAGCGGGTGCCAGGGAGCTGTTTTTT. It is translated as CASSYSRVAGARELFF.

This clonotype has only a few counts. This chain links TRBV10-3 with TRBJ2-3; 12 bases map to TRBD2. The germline V gene encodes CDR1 ENHRY and CDR2 SYGVKD. V trimming: 2 bases; J trimming: 5 bases; junction bases outside the gene matches: 5. CDR3 length: 16 residues. CDR3 sequence (DNA): TGTGCCATCAGTGAGCGACGGACTAGCGGGGTAGATACGCAGTATTTT. As protein: CAISERRTSGVDTQYF.

This chain joins TRBV6-1 and TRBJ2-7; 10 bases align to TRBD1. The trim removed 6 bases at V and 4 bases at J, leaving 6 bases unmatched. The CDR3 is made up of 14 amino acids. The germline CDR1 and CDR2 sequences are MNHNS and SASEGT. The CDR3 is CASSWRQGAYEQYF. In DNA, the CDR3 is TGTGCCAGCAGCTGGCGACAGGGGGCTTACGAGCAGTACTTC.

This clonotype was counted only a few times. The chain combines TRBV4-1 with TRBJ2-7; D uncertain. The V and J ends lost 0 bases and 6 bases respectively, with 12 bases between them. The germline V gene has CDR1 MGHRA and CDR2 YSYEKL. CDR3 length: 14 residues. The CDR3 sequence is CASSQDYWGTEQYF. In DNA, the CDR3 is TGCGCCAGCAGCCAAGATTATTGGGGAACCGAGCAGTACTTC.

The V gene is TRBV24-1, the J gene TRBJ2-6; D may be TRBD1 or TRBD2 (5 bases each). CDR3 length equals 16 residues. Trimming stripped 2 bases from V and 1 base from J, with 8 bases between. Germline V gene sequence: CDR1 KGHDR, CDR2 SFDVKD. Here the CDR3 reads CATSDSWGSGANVLTF. CDR3 DNA: TGTGCCACCAGTGATTCATGGGGGTCTGGGGCCAACGTCCTGACTTTC.

This clonotype was observed a few times. The chain combines TRBV25-1 with TRBJ2-1, with a weak D call TRBD2 (6 bases). Germline CDR1 MGHDK, CDR2 SYGVNS. The CDR3 sequence is 17 residues long. Trimming removed 3 bases at V and 6 bases at J, with 21 bases between. The CDR3 bases are TGTGCCAGCAGTGACCCCGGGACTGCAGATAACCTCAATGAGCAGTTCTTC. Protein sequence: CASSDPGTADNLNEQFF.

This clonotype was found many times. This chain uses TRBV3-1 with TRBJ2-1; 12 bases fit TRBD2. The CDR3 has 18 amino acids. Germline-derived CDR1 and CDR2 are LGHDT and YNNKEL (reference sequence). After removal of 0 bases from V and 0 bases from J, the junction contained 3 bases not matched to a gene. As DNA, the CDR3 is TGTGCCAGCAGCCAAGATCCTAGCGGGAGGGCCTCCTACAATGAGCAGTTCTTC. Translated: CASSQDPSGRASYNEQFF.

Worth noting for this clonotype: This may arise from a read error, as a much more abundant clone is one base away. The chain is built from TRBV2 and TRBJ2-3, with 7 bases lining up with TRBD2. V gave up 6 bases and J gave up 3 bases; unmatched junction bases: 12. Germline CDR1 SNHLY, CDR2 FYNNEI. The CDR3 has 16 amino acids. CDR3 DNA: TGTGCCAGCAGAGTCGTGGGGCGGGAGTATACAGATACGCAGTATTTT. This translates into CASRVVGREYTDTQYF.

This clonotype showed up many times. The rearrangement joins TRBV6-2 or TRBV6-3 to TRBJ1-1, with D tentatively TRBD1 (5 bases). Per germline, CDR1 MNHEY and CDR2 SVGEGT. Trimming pared 4 bases from V and 11 bases from J, leaving 14 bases between. This CDR3 is built from 12 residues. The CDR3, as DNA: TGTGCCAGCAGTTTCCCCGGCAGGGTTGCTTTCTTT. Encoded protein: CASSFPGRVAFF.

The CDR3 loop reads CASSQKRRGDEQFF. Here the CDR3 DNA reads TGCGCCAGCAGCCAAAAACGGCGGGGGGATGAGCAGTTCTTC. The chain recombines TRBV4-3 with TRBJ2-1, with 8 bases lining up with TRBD2. From germline, CDR1 is LGHNA and CDR2 YSLEER. With V trimmed by 2 bases and J by 8 bases, 5 bases remained unmatched. There are 14 residues in the CDR3.

CDR3: CASSLHPGQGVGEQYF. The CDR3 nucleotides are TGTGCCAGCAGTTTACATCCGGGACAGGGGGTTGGCGAGCAGTACTTC. The chain combines TRBV27 with TRBJ2-7; 11 bases are shared with TRBD1. The CDR3 spans 16 residues. The germline gives CDR1 MNHEY, CDR2 SMNVEV (reference sequence). The trim removed 2 bases at V and 6 bases at J, leaving 9 bases unmatched.

This rearrangement joins TRBV27 to TRBJ2-3; D remains ambiguous. V gave up 6 bases and J gave up 2 bases, with 15 bases separating them. The CDR3 covers 15 residues. Germline CDR1 and CDR2: MNHEY and SMNVEV (reference sequence). The CDR3 region is CASRGLWALTDTQYF. The DNA of the CDR3 is TGTGCCAGCAGGGGTCTGTGGGCCCTCACAGATACGCAGTATTTT.

The chain combines TRBV5-1 with TRBJ1-1; the match to TRBD1 covers 7 bases. Trimming removed 3 bases from V and 9 bases from J; junction bases left unmatched: 11. CDR1 is SGHRS, CDR2 YFSETQ, per germline. This CDR3 spans 14 amino acids. Written as DNA, the CDR3 is TGCGCCAGCAGCTCGGGACAGTACCCCCCAAAAGCTTTCTTT. The encoded protein is CASSSGQYPPKAFF.

J is TRBJ2-7 and V is TRBV27; D may match TRBD1 or TRBD2 (5 bases each). The CDR3 has 14 amino acids. Trimming removed 2 bases from V and 0 bases from J, with 8 bases in between. CDR1 and CDR2 (germline): MNHEY, SMNVEV (reference sequence). CDR3 amino acids: CASSLRGTSYEQYF. The CDR3 DNA is TGTGCCAGCAGTTTAAGAGGGACCTCCTACGAGCAGTACTTC.

The chain couples TRBV20-1 to TRBJ2-5; D perhaps matches TRBD1 (6 bases). The CDR3 is 15 residues long. Per the germline V gene, CDR1 is DFQATT and CDR2 is SNEGSKA (reference sequence). Trimming removed 0 bases at V and 4 bases at J, with 15 bases between. The CDR3 reads CSARDLARGGETQYF. In nucleotides, the CDR3 is TGCAGTGCTAGAGATCTGGCAAGAGGGGGAGAGACCCAGTACTTC.